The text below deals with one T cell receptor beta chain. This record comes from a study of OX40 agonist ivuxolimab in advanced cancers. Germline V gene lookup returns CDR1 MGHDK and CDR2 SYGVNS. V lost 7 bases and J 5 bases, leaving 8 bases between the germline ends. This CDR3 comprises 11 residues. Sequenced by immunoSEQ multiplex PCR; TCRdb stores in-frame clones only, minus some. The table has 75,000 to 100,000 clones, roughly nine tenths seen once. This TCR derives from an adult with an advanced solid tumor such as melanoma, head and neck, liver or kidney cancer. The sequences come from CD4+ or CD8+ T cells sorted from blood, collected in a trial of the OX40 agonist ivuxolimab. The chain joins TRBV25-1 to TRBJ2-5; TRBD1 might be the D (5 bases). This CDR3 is CASTSGETQYF. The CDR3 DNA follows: TGTGCCAGCACCTCAGGGGAGACCCAGTACTTC.